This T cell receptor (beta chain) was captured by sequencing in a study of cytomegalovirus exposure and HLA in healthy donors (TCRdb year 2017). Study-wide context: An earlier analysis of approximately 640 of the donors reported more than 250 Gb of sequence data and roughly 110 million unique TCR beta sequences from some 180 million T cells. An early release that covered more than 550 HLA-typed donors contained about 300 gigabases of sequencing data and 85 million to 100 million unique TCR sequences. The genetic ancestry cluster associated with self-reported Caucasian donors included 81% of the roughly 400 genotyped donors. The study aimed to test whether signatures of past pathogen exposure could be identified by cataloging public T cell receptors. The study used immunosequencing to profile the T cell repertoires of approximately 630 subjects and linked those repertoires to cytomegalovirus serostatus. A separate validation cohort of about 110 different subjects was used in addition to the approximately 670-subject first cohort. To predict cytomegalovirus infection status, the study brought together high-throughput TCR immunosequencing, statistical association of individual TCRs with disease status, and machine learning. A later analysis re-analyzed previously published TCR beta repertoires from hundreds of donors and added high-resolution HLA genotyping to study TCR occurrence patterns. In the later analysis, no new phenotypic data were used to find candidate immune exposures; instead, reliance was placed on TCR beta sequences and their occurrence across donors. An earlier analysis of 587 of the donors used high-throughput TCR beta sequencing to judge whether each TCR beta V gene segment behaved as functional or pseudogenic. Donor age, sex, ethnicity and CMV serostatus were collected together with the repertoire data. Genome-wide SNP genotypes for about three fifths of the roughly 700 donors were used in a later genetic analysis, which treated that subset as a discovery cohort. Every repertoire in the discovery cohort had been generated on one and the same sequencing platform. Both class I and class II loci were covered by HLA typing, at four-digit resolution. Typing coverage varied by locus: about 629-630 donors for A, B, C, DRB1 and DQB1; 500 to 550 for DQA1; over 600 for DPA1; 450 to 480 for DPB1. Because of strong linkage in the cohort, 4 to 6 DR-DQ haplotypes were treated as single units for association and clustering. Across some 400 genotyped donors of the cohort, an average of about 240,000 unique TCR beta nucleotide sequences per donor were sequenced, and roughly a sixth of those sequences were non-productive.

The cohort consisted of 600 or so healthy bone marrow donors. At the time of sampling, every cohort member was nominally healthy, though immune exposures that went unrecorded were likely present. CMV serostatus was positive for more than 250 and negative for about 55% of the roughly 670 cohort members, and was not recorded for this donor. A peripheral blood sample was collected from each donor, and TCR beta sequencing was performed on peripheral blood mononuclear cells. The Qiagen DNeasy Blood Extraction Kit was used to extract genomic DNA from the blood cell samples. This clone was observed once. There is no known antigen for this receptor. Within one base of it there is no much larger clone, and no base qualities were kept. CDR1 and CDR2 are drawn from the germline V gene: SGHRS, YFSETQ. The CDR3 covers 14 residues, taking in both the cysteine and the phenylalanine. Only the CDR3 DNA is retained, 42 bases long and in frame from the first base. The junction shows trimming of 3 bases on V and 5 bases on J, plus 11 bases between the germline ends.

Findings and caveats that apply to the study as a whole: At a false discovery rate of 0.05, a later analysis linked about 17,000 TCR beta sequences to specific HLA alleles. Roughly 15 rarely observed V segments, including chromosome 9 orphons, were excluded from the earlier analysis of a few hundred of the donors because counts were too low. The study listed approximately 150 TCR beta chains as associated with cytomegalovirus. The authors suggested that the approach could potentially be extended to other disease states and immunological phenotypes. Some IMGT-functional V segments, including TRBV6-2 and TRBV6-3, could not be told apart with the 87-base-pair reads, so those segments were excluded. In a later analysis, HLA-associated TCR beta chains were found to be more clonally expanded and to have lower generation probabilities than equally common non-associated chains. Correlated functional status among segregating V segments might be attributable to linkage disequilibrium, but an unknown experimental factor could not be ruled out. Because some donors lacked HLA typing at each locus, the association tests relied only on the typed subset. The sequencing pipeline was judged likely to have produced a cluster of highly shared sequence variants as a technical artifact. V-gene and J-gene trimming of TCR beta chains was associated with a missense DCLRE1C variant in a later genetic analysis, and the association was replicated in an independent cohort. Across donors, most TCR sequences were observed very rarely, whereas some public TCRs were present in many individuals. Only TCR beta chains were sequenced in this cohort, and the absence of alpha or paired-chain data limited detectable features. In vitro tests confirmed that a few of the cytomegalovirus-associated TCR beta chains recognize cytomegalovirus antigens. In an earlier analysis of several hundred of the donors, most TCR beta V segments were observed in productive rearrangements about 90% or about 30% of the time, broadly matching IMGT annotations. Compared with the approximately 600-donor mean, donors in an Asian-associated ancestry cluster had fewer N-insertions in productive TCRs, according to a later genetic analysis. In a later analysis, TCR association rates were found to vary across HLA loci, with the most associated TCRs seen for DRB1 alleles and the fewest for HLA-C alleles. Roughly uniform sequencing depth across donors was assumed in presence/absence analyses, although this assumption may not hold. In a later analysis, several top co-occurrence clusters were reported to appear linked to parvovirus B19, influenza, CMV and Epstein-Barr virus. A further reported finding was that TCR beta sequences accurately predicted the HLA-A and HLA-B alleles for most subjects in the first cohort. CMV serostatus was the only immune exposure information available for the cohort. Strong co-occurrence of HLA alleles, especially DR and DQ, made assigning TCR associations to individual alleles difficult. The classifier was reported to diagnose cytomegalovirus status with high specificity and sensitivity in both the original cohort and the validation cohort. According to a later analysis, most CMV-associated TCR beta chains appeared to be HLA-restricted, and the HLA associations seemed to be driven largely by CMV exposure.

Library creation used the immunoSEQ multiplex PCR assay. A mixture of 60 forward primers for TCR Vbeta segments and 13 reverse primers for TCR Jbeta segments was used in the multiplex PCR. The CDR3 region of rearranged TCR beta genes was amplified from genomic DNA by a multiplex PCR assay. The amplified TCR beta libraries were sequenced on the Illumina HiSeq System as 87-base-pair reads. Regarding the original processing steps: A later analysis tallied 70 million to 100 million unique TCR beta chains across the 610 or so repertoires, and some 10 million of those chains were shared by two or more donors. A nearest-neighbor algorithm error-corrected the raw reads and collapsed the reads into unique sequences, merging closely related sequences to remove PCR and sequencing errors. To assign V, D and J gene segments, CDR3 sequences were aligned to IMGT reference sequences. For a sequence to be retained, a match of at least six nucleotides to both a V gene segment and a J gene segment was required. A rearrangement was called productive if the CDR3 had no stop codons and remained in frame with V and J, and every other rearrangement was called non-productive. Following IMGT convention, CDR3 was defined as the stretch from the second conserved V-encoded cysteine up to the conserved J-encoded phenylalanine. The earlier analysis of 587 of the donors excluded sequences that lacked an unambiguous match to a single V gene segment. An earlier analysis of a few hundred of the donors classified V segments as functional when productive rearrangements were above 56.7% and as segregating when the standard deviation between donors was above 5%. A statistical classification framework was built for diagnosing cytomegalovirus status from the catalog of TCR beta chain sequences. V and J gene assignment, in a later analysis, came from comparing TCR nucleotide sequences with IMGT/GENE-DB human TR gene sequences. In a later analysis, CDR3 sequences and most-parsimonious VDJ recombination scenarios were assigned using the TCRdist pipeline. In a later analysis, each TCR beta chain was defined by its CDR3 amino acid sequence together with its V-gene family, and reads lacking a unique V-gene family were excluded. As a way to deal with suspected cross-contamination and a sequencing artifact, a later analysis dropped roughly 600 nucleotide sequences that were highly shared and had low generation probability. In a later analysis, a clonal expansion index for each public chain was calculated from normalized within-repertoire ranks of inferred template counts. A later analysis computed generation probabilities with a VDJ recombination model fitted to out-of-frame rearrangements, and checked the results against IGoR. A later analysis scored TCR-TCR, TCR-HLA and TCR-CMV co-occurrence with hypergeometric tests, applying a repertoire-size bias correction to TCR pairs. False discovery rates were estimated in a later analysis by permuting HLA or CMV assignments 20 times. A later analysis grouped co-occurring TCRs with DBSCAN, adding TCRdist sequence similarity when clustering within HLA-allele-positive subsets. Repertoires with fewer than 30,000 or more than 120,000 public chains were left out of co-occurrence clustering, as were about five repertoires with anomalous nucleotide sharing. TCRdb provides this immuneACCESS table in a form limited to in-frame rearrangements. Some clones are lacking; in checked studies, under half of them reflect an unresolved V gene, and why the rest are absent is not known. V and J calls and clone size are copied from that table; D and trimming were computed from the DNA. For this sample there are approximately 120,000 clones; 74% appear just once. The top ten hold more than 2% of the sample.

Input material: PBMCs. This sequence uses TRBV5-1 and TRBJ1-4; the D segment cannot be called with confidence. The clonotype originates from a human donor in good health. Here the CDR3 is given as CASSSIWENEKLFF. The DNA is TGCGCCAGCAGCTCTATCTGGGAGAATGAAAAACTGTTTTTT.